A single sample gave rise to the 14 T cell receptor beta chains below, sequenced in a study of T-cell memory formation after mild COVID-19. One entry per CDR3 protein, called by TCRdb with MiXCR from the 5' RACE reads. The table lists fewer than 700,000 distinct CDR3 sequences, about 20% of them singletons. Source material: PBMCs or a T cell subset sorted from them (not recorded which). The receptors shown here come from an adult woman who had mild COVID-19 (a few samples of this study predate the infection). Cell type and time point are not known.

The chain has TRBV4-3 and TRBJ2-7; D is unresolved. The CDR3 consists of 13 residues. V lost 5 bases and J lost 6, with 14 bases in between. Germline V gene data show CDR1 as LGHNA and CDR2 as YSLEER. CDR3 DNA sequence: TGCGCCAGCAGCGACCCAGGCGCGATCGAGCAGTACTTC. Translation: CASSDPGAIEQYF.

The genes are TRBV7-2 and TRBJ2-3, with 7 bases identical to TRBD1. V dropped 6 bases and J dropped 5; count of bases not matched to a gene: 11. Per the germline V gene, CDR1 is SGHTA and CDR2 is FQGNSA. The CDR3 totals 15 residues. For the CDR3, the DNA is TGTGCCAGCAGTCCCGAAAGGGGGCGCCGAGATACGCAGTATTTT. Protein product: CASSPERGRRDTQYF. Full variable domain (remainder filled in from reference TRBV7-2 and TRBJ2-3): GAGVSQSPSNKVTEKGKDVELRCDPISGHTALYWYRQSLGQGLEFLIYFQGNSAPDKSGLPSDRFSAERTGGSVSTLTIQRTQQEDSAVYLCASSPERGRRDTQYFGPGTRLTVL.

This clonotype has only a few counts. The V call is TRBV10-3, the J call TRBJ2-5, with no clear D. Germline V gives CDR1 ENHRY, CDR2 SYGVKD. The length of the CDR3 is 12 residues. The germline V and J ends were trimmed by 4 bases and 4 bases, with 7 bases remaining between them. CDR3 DNA sequence: TGTGCCATCAGTGGCAGAGGAGAGACCCAGTACTTC. This gives the protein CAISGRGETQYF.

This clonotype was counted between two and nine times. This rearrangement joins TRBV6-2 or TRBV6-3 to TRBJ2-5, with 7 bases aligning to TRBD2. Germline loops: CDR1 MNHEY, CDR2 SVGEGT. This CDR3 is 16 amino acids long. V shed 1 base, J shed 5 bases, and the junction held 10 bases outside the gene matches. The DNA for the CDR3 is TGTGCCAGCAGTTACTTCAATGCGGGAGAGGGTGAGACCCAGTACTTC. It encodes CASSYFNAGEGETQYF.

The chain is built from TRBV12-3 or TRBV12-4 and TRBJ1-2; D uncertain. CDR3 size: 11 residues. The V end was cut by 7 bases, the J end by 7 bases, with 10 bases between. The CDR3 DNA is TGTGCCAGCACGACGGGCACTGGCTACACCTTC. Amino acids: CASTTGTGYTF.

This clonotype was counted between two and nine times. The rearrangement links TRBV24-1 to TRBJ2-3, with D tentatively TRBD2 (6 bases). Trimming removed 4 bases from V and 2 bases from J, with 15 bases in between. Germline loops: CDR1 KGHDR, CDR2 SFDVKD. The CDR3 contains 16 residues. The CDR3 loop is CATSDPLAGPTDTQYF. The CDR3 nucleotides are TGTGCCACCAGTGACCCGCTTGCGGGGCCCACAGATACGCAGTATTTT.

Only one count was recorded for this clonotype. The chain carries TRBV19 and TRBJ1-1, with D possibly TRBD1 on 5 matching bases. Germline-derived CDR1 and CDR2 are LNHDA and SQIVND (reference sequence). The CDR3 is made up of 14 amino acids. V lost 2 bases, J lost 1 base, and 8 bases lay in between. In DNA, the CDR3 is TGTGCCAGTAGTATAATCACAGGGAACACTGAAGCTTTCTTT. Translation gives CASSIITGNTEAFF.

The chain links TRBV4-3 to TRBJ2-7, with TRBD2 identical over 9 bases. V shed 4 bases, J shed 6 bases, and the junction held 7 bases outside the gene matches. The CDR3 is 14 amino acids. Germline CDR1 LGHNA, CDR2 YSLEER. CDR3 sequence reads: CASSPGTSRLEQYF. CDR3 bases: TGCGCCAGCAGCCCGGGGACTAGCCGACTCGAGCAGTACTTC.

This chain connects TRBV3-1 to TRBJ2-7, with D unclear. This CDR3 contains 12 residues. Germline V lookup: CDR1 LGHDT, CDR2 YNNKEL (reference sequence). Deletions cut 2 bases from V and 2 bases from J, with 4 bases between. This chain's CDR3 is CASSQTTYEQYF. CDR3 coding DNA: TGTGCCAGCAGCCAAACCACCTACGAGCAGTACTTC.

Only a few counts were recorded for this clonotype. The chain combines TRBV20-1 with TRBJ2-7; TRBD2 matches at 11 bases. The CDR3 loop spans 16 amino acids. The ends lost 0 bases at V and 3 bases at J; junction bases unmatched: 7. Germline lookup yields CDR1 DFQATT and CDR2 SNEGSKA (reference sequence). CDR3 region: CSARDLLAGANYEQYF. CDR3 coding DNA: TGCAGTGCTAGAGATCTACTAGCGGGGGCCAACTACGAGCAGTACTTC.

This sequence joins TRBV13 and TRBJ2-7; 8 nucleotides match TRBD1. V gave up 5 bases and J gave up 2 bases; unmatched junction bases: 8. This CDR3 is built from 15 residues. Germline V gives CDR1 PRHDT, CDR2 FYEKMQ (reference sequence). The CDR3: CASSLQGATAYEQYF. The CDR3 nucleotides are TGTGCCAGCAGCCTGCAGGGGGCTACGGCCTACGAGCAGTACTTC.

This chain links TRBV9 with TRBJ1-5; TRBD1 matches at 7 bases. V lost 0 bases to trimming and J lost 6 bases; unmatched junction nucleotides: 3. Germline CDR1 and CDR2: SGDLS and YYNGEE. The CDR3 covers 14 residues. The CDR3 loop is CASSVEQGPQPQHF. The CDR3 nucleotides are TGTGCCAGCAGCGTAGAACAGGGGCCTCAGCCCCAGCATTTT.

In its sample, this clonotype was seen a few times. The V call is TRBV24-1, the J call TRBJ2-7; D is perhaps TRBD2 (5 bases). The CDR3 contains 15 residues. V was clipped by 3 bases and J by 1 base, with 12 bases between them. CDR1 is KGHDR and CDR2 is SFDVKD in the germline V gene. The CDR3 here is CATSDPRVGSYEQYF. The CDR3 DNA sequence: TGTGCCACCAGTGATCCGCGGGTCGGGTCCTACGAGCAGTACTTC.

The chain employs TRBV6-5 and TRBJ2-3; 13 nucleotides agree with TRBD2. Germline V gene sequence: CDR1 MNHEY, CDR2 SVGAGI. The CDR3 runs to 15 residues. V dropped 6 bases and J dropped 6; count of bases not matched to a gene: 6. This chain's CDR3 is CASRRLAGGSDTQYF. The CDR3, as DNA: TGTGCCAGCAGGCGACTAGCGGGGGGTTCCGATACGCAGTATTTT.